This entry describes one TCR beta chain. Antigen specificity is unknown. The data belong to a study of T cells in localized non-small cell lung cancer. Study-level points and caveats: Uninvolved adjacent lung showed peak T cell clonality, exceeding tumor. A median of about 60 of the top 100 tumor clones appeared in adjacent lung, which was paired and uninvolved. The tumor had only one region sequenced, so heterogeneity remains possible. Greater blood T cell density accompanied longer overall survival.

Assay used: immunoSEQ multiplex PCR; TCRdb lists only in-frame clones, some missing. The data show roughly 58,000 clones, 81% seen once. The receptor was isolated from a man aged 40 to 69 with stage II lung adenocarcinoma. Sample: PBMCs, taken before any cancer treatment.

CDR3 region: CASSLAMTRGTDTQYF. CDR3 coding DNA: TGCGCCAGCAGCTTGGCGATGACTAGGGGCACAGATACGCAGTATTTT. The chain recombines TRBV5-1 with TRBJ2-3, with D perhaps matching TRBD2 (6 bases). The V and J ends lost 0 bases and 1 base respectively, with 12 bases between them. The CDR3 loop spans 16 amino acids. CDR1 SGHRS and CDR2 YFSETQ come from the germline V gene.